These 13 T cell receptor beta chains came from one sample sequenced in a study of T cell responses to AZD1222 COVID-19 vaccine. TCRdb's copy holds only in-frame clones and misses some; the assay was immunoSEQ multiplex PCR. The repertoire consists of some 120,000 clones, with 80% to 90% occurring once and the leading ten covering approximately 1.6%. Sequencing was performed on peripheral blood, taken on day 0 of AZD1222 vaccination. The receptor source for this set is an adult in good health.

This clone was found a few times. The chain is built from TRBV30 and TRBJ1-2, with D uncertain. This CDR3 is 13 amino acids long. V was trimmed by 2 bases and J by 8 bases, leaving 15 bases between them. Germline loops: CDR1 GTSNPN, CDR2 SVGIG (reference sequence). In DNA, the CDR3 is TGTGCCTGGAGTATAGGACGTCAACGAGGCTACACCTTC. This encodes CAWSIGRQRGYTF.

The chain carries TRBV27 and TRBJ2-1; the match to TRBD1 covers 7 bases. This CDR3 has 14 residues. Germline loops: CDR1 MNHEY, CDR2 SMNVEV (reference sequence). With V trimmed by 5 bases and J by 7 bases, 8 bases remained unmatched. The CDR3 spells CASSRPPQGNEQFF. In nucleotides, the CDR3 is TGTGCCAGCAGTCGCCCCCCACAGGGGAATGAGCAGTTCTTC.

The V call is TRBV12-3 or TRBV12-4, the J call TRBJ2-1; a weak D match, TRBD1 (5 bases). Trimming stripped 6 bases from V and 5 bases from J, with 8 bases between. The CDR3 is made up of 12 amino acids. CDR3 DNA: TGTGCCAGCAGGGGGCGAAACAATGAGCAGTTCTTC. Amino acids: CASRGRNNEQFF.

DNA for the CDR3: TGTGCCATCAGTGAGTCGGGACAGGGGACTGGCTACACCTTC. Translation: CAISESGQGTGYTF. The rearrangement uses TRBV10-3 and TRBJ1-2; TRBD1 agrees at 10 bases. V was pared by 0 bases and J by 7 bases, with 2 bases of the junction left unmatched. CDR1 is ENHRY and CDR2 is SYGVKD in the germline V gene. The CDR3 loop spans 14 amino acids.

The chain couples TRBV3-1 (or the pseudogene TRBV3-2) to TRBJ2-1; the match to TRBD2 covers 11 bases. J lost 6 bases, V lost 4 bases, and 8 bases had no gene match. The V gene's germline CDR1 is LGHDT and CDR2 YNNKEL (reference sequence). CDR3 length: 16 amino acids. CDR3 amino acids: CASSRETSGIGNEQFF. The CDR3 DNA reads as TGTGCCAGCAGCCGAGAGACTAGCGGGATAGGCAATGAGCAGTTCTTC.

CDR3 loop: CSAVWAPTQYF. The CDR3 DNA reads as TGCAGTGCGGTCTGGGCCCCTACGCAGTATTTT. The V call is TRBV20-1, the J call TRBJ2-3; D remains unclear. V gave up 6 bases and J gave up 8 bases, with 12 bases separating them. This CDR3 spans 11 amino acids. Per the germline V gene, CDR1 is DFQATT and CDR2 is SNEGSKA (reference sequence).

The chain uses TRBV4-1 and TRBJ1-6; maybe TRBD1 (5 bases). The CDR3 covers 15 residues. Germline assignment: CDR1 MGHRA and CDR2 YSYEKL. V lost 4 bases and J lost 5, with 12 bases in between. DNA for the CDR3: TGCGCCAGCAGCCTCGAAGGGACTGATAATTCACCCCTCCACTTT. Amino acids: CASSLEGTDNSPLHF.

This clone came up once. The V call is TRBV5-4, the J call TRBJ2-7; a possible D gene is TRBD1 (6 bases). CDR3 length: 16 amino acids. Looked up from germline, CDR1 is SGHNT and CDR2 is YYREEE (reference sequence). V dropped 0 bases and J dropped 2 bases, with 15 bases sitting between them. The CDR3, as DNA: TGTGCCAGCAGCTTGGCCGGAAGGACAGCCACCTACGAGCAGTACTTC. Translating it yields CASSLAGRTATYEQYF.

This clone appeared a few times. This chain links TRBV7-9 with TRBJ2-7; 16 bases are a match to TRBD2. V lost 6 bases to trimming and J lost 6 bases; unmatched junction nucleotides: 5. This CDR3 has 15 amino acids. Germline V gives CDR1 SEHNR, CDR2 FQNEAQ (reference sequence). The CDR3 DNA follows: TGTGCCAGCAGGCCCGGGACTAGCGGGAGGGGCGAGCAGTACTTC. Encoded protein: CASRPGTSGRGEQYF. The whole variable domain, filled in from reference TRBV7-9 and TRBJ2-7, reads DTGVSQNPRHKITKRGQNVTFRCDPISEHNRLYWYRQTLGQGPEFLTYFQNEAQLEKSRLLSDRFSAERPKGSFSTLEIQRTEQGDSAMYLCASRPGTSGRGEQYFGPGTRLTVT.

This clone was recorded only once. The V and J genes are TRBV4-3 and TRBJ2-7; tentative D call: TRBD1 (6 bases). Germline values: CDR1 LGHNA, CDR2 YSLEER. The CDR3 extends over 13 amino acids. V gave up 1 base and J gave up 4 bases, with 8 bases separating them. The CDR3 DNA is TGCGCCAGCAGCCAAGCAAGGGGGTACGAGCAGTACTTC. Its translation: CASSQARGYEQYF.

V and J are TRBV19 and TRBJ1-5, with no clear D. Germline CDR1 LNHDA, CDR2 SQIVND (reference sequence). V lost 0 bases, J lost 6 bases, and 15 bases lay in between. This CDR3 region has 16 residues. CDR3 region: CASSIEGQERFQPQHF. The DNA for the CDR3 is TGTGCCAGTAGTATAGAAGGGCAGGAAAGATTTCAGCCCCAGCATTTT.

J is TRBJ1-1 and V is TRBV6-5; D unclear. Germline V gene lookup returns CDR1 MNHEY and CDR2 SVGAGI. There are 14 residues in the CDR3. V was shortened by 2 bases and J by 1 base, with 8 bases between the two germline ends. The CDR3 reads CASSYGDANTEAFF. CDR3 coding DNA: TGTGCCAGCAGTTACGGAGACGCGAACACTGAAGCTTTCTTT.

The rearrangement joins TRBV11-3 to TRBJ2-2; D remains ambiguous. The V end lost 0 bases, the J end lost 4 bases, and 15 bases lay between the germline ends. In germline, CDR1 is SGHNT, CDR2 YENEEA. There are 17 residues in the CDR3. CDR3 in amino acids: CASSLDQRAPTTGELFF. Written as DNA, the CDR3 is TGTGCCAGCAGCTTAGATCAAAGAGCACCCACCACCGGGGAGCTGTTTTTT.